The clone carrying this T cell receptor beta chain was recorded a few times. Its antigen is not known. This entry comes from a study of post-analysis software for immune sequencing data. General study results and limits: Comparison of patients with controls showed 4 to 6 TRBV segments more frequent in patients, TRBV5-6, TRBV5-1 and TRBV20-1 among them.

V gave up 0 bases and J gave up 0 bases, with 9 bases separating them. The CDR3 is 16 residues long. Germline V CDR1 and CDR2: SGHKS, YYEKEE (reference sequence). TCR beta libraries were prepared from cDNA with unique molecular identifiers. Using its own MiXCR run on the PCR reads, TCRdb lists one record per CDR3 protein. This table holds around 710,000 distinct CDR3 sequences, 40% to 55% found once. The sequence was obtained from a girl between 10 and 17 years old with multiple sclerosis. The sample was blood. V gene TRBV5-5 combines with J gene TRBJ2-2; a possible D gene is TRBD2 (5 bases). The CDR3 reads CASSLGGESNTGELFF. The DNA for the CDR3 is TGTGCCAGCAGCTTGGGTGGGGAGTCGAACACCGGGGAGCTGTTTTTT. Using reference TRBV5-5 and TRBJ2-2 for the parts outside the CDR3, the full variable domain is DAGVTQSPTHLIKTRGQQVTLRCSPISGHKSVSWYQQVLGQGPQFIFQYYEKEERGRGNFPDRFSARQFPNYSSELNVNALLLGDSALYLCASSLGGESNTGELFFGEGSRLTVL.